This T cell receptor (beta chain) was captured in a study of T cell responses to AZD1222 COVID-19 vaccine. CDR1 GTSNPN and CDR2 SVGIG come from the germline V gene (reference sequence). V lost 0 bases and J 6 bases, leaving 18 bases between the germline ends. The CDR3 has 16 amino acids. The table came from immunoSEQ multiplex PCR; TCRdb's copy has only in-frame clones and leaves some out. The sample includes tens of thousands of clones, roughly 90% of them seen just once. The source is an adult in good health. The specimen was peripheral blood, collected on day 0 of AZD1222 vaccination. The chain employs TRBV30 and TRBJ2-1, with D possibly being TRBD2 (5 bases). CDR3 protein: CAWSVLGSRSVNEQFF. The CDR3 nucleotides are TGTGCCTGGAGTGTACTAGGCAGTCGATCCGTCAATGAGCAGTTCTTC.